This T cell receptor (beta chain) was found in a study of cytomegalovirus exposure and HLA in healthy donors (dated by TCRdb to 2015 to 2018). Study-level background: An earlier analysis of approximately 600 of the donors reported 250 to 350 Gb of sequence data and 100 million to 130 million unique TCR beta sequences from some 180 million T cells. Every repertoire in the discovery cohort had been generated on one and the same sequencing platform. HLA typing covered class I and class II loci at four-digit resolution. An early release covering roughly 600 HLA-typed donors comprised about 320 gigabases of sequencing data and tens of millions of unique TCR sequences. The study aimed to test whether signatures of past pathogen exposure could be identified by cataloging public T cell receptors. Among about 400 genotyped donors of the cohort, an average of about 220,000 unique TCR beta nucleotide sequences was sequenced per donor, of which 15% to 20% were non-productive. A later analysis re-examined previously published TCR beta repertoires from more than 550 donors and added high-resolution HLA genotyping to investigate patterns of TCR occurrence. The study combined high-throughput TCR immunosequencing, statistical association of individual TCRs with disease status, and machine learning to predict cytomegalovirus infection status. In an earlier analysis of roughly 540 of the donors, high-throughput TCR beta sequencing was used to judge whether each TCR beta V gene segment behaved as functional or pseudogenic. Four to six DR-DQ haplotypes were handled as single units for association and clustering, since linkage in the cohort was strong. The study used immunosequencing to profile the T cell repertoires of several hundred subjects and linked those repertoires to cytomegalovirus serostatus. Rather than using new phenotypic data, the later analysis identified candidate immune exposures from TCR beta sequences and from how often those sequences occurred across donors. Genome-wide SNP genotypes for about 60% of the 666 donors were used in a later genetic analysis, which treated that subset as a discovery cohort. Typing coverage differed by locus: A, B, C, DRB1 and DQB1 were typed in about 620-640 donors, DQA1 in around 500, DPA1 in approximately 610, and DPB1 in 400 to 480. The genetic ancestry cluster associated with self-reported Caucasian donors included around four fifths of the roughly 400 genotyped donors. Alongside the repertoire data, information on donor age, sex, ethnicity and CMV serostatus was compiled. Along with the roughly 700-subject first cohort, a separate validation cohort of over a hundred different subjects was used.

Here is what the overall study found, with its caveats: Roughly uniform sequencing depth across donors was assumed in presence/absence analyses, although this assumption may not hold. A later analysis found that most CMV-associated TCR beta chains appeared HLA-restricted, with HLA associations seemingly driven largely by CMV exposure. The classifier was reported to diagnose cytomegalovirus status with high specificity and sensitivity in both the original and validation cohorts. In a later analysis, TCR association rates were found to vary across HLA loci, with the most associated TCRs seen for DRB1 alleles and the fewest for HLA-C alleles. While some public TCRs were present in many individuals, most TCR sequences turned up only very rarely across donors. In a later genetic analysis, fewer N-insertions in productive TCRs were reported among donors in an Asian-associated ancestry cluster than the approximately 630-donor mean. A total of 164 TCR beta chains were listed by the study as associated with cytomegalovirus. Some IMGT-functional V segments, including TRBV6-2 and TRBV6-3, could not be distinguished by the 87-base-pair reads and were therefore excluded. A further reported finding was that TCR beta sequences accurately predicted the HLA-A and HLA-B alleles for most subjects in the first cohort. A later analysis found that HLA-associated TCR beta chains were more clonally expanded and had lower generation probabilities than equally common non-associated chains. Because HLA typing was missing for some donors at each locus, association tests included only the typed subset. Over 15 rarely observed V segments, including chromosome 9 orphons, were excluded from the earlier analysis of 550 to 700 of the donors because counts were too low. In an earlier analysis of several hundred of the donors, most TCR beta V segments were observed in productive rearrangements about 90% or about 30% of the time, broadly matching IMGT annotations. Assigning TCR associations to individual alleles was difficult when HLA alleles, especially DR and DQ, strongly co-occurred. Immune exposure information for the cohort was limited to CMV serostatus. A cluster of highly shared sequence variants was judged likely to represent a technical artifact of the sequencing pipeline. Linkage disequilibrium might explain the correlated functional status among segregating V segments, but an unknown experimental factor could not be ruled out. A few of the identified cytomegalovirus-associated TCR beta chains were confirmed in vitro to be specific for cytomegalovirus antigens. In a later genetic analysis, a missense DCLRE1C variant was associated with V-gene and J-gene trimming of TCR beta chains, and the association was replicated in an independent cohort. The cohort was sequenced for TCR beta chains only, and without alpha or paired-chain data the features that could be detected were limited. A later analysis reported that several top co-occurrence clusters appeared linked to parvovirus B19, influenza, CMV and Epstein-Barr virus. It was suggested by the authors that the approach could potentially be generalized to other disease states and immunological phenotypes. A later analysis associated about 17,000 TCR beta sequences with specific HLA alleles at a false discovery rate of 0.05.

This clone was seen only a few times. No cognate antigen has been identified for it. No base qualities exist here, and no much larger clone lies one base off it. The library came from the immunoSEQ multiplex PCR assay. The multiplex PCR relied on a mix of 60 forward primers for TCR Vbeta segments and 13 reverse primers for TCR Jbeta segments. Amplification of the CDR3 region of rearranged TCR beta genes was performed with a multiplex PCR assay on genomic DNA. The Illumina HiSeq System was used to sequence the amplified TCR beta libraries as 87-base-pair reads. On the study's bioinformatics: In a later analysis, tens of millions of unique TCR beta chains were counted across the roughly 670 repertoires, and roughly 11 million of these chains were shared by at least two donors. Raw reads were error-corrected and collapsed into unique sequences by a nearest-neighbor algorithm in which closely related sequences were merged to remove PCR and sequencing errors. V, D and J gene segments were assigned by aligning CDR3 sequences to IMGT reference sequences. For a sequence to be retained, a match of at least six nucleotides to both a V gene segment and a J gene segment was required. A rearrangement counted as productive if the CDR3 had no stop codons and remained in frame with V and J, and every other rearrangement counted as non-productive. CDR3 was defined according to IMGT convention as the region running from the second conserved V-encoded cysteine to the conserved J-encoded phenylalanine. The earlier analysis of 587 of the donors excluded sequences that lacked an unambiguous match to a single V gene segment. An earlier analysis of a few hundred of the donors called V segments functional above 56.7% productive rearrangements and segregating when the between-donor standard deviation exceeded 5%. To diagnose cytomegalovirus status from the catalog of TCR beta chain sequences, a statistical classification framework was built. In a later analysis, V and J genes were assigned by comparing TCR nucleotide sequences against IMGT/GENE-DB human TR gene sequences. In a later analysis, CDR3 sequences and most-parsimonious VDJ recombination scenarios were assigned using the TCRdist pipeline. In a later analysis, every TCR beta chain was defined by the combination of its CDR3 amino acid sequence and its V-gene family, and reads without a unique V-gene family were dropped. A later analysis removed 500 to 600 highly shared, low-generation-probability nucleotide sequences to deal with suspected cross-contamination and a sequencing artifact. For each public chain, a later analysis derived a clonal expansion index from normalized ranks of inferred template counts within each repertoire. In a later analysis, generation probabilities were computed with a VDJ recombination model fitted to out-of-frame rearrangements, and the resulting probabilities were checked against IGoR. In a later analysis, hypergeometric tests were used to score TCR-TCR, TCR-HLA and TCR-CMV co-occurrence, with a repertoire-size bias correction applied to TCR pairs. False discovery rates were estimated in a later analysis by permuting HLA or CMV assignments 20 times. In a later analysis, co-occurring TCRs were grouped using DBSCAN, with TCRdist sequence similarity added in when clustering inside HLA-allele-positive subsets. Repertoires with fewer than 30,000 or more than 120,000 public chains, plus five repertoires with anomalous nucleotide sharing, were excluded from co-occurrence clustering. Here the immuneACCESS table is served through TCRdb, limited to in-frame sequences with V and J called. Missing clones are a known gap in these copies; in checked studies unresolved V genes cover under half, and the rest lacks a known reason. The V and J calls and clone size were taken over from that table, and D and trimming were inferred from the DNA. This sample holds 150,000 or so clones; 65% to 80% were observed only once. 3% to 4% of the sample is taken by the ten largest.

Germline trimming: 4 bases from V, 2 bases from J; junction bases outside gene matches: 3. The CDR3 covers 15 residues, taking in both the cysteine and the phenylalanine. Only CDR3 DNA remains: 45 bases, in frame from the first base. Per the germline V gene, SGHTS is the CDR1 and YDEGEE is the CDR2. The cohort was made up of 500 to 850 healthy bone marrow donors. At the time of sampling, all cohort members were nominally healthy, though unrecorded immune exposures were likely present. The donor tested CMV seronegative, placing the donor among the 350 to 400 seronegative members of the cohort. Each donor provided a peripheral blood sample, and peripheral blood mononuclear cells were used for TCR beta sequencing. Genomic DNA extraction from the blood cell samples was performed with the Qiagen DNeasy Blood Extraction Kit.

Material: PBMCs. The receptor was derived from a woman between 40 and 55 years old in good health and CMV-seronegative. The chain is encoded by TRBV5-8 joined to TRBJ1-5, with 10 junctional bases fitting TRBD1. The CDR3: CASSPGQGGNQPQHF. The DNA is TGTGCCAGCAGCCCAGGACAGGGGGGCAATCAGCCCCAGCATTTT.